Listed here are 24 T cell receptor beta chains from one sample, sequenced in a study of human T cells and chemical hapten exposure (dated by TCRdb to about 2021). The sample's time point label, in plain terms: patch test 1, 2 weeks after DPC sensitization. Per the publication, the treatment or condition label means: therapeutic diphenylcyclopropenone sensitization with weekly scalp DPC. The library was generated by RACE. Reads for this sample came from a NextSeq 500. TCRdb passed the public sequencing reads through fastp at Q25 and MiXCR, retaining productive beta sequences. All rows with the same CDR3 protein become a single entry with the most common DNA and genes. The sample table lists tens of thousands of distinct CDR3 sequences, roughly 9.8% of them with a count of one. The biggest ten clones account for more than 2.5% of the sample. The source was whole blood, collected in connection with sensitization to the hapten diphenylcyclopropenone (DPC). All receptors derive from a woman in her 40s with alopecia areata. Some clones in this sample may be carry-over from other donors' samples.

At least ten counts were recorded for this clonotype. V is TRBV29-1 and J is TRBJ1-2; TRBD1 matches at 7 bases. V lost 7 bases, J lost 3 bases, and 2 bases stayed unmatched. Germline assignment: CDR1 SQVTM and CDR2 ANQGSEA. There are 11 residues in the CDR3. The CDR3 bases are TGCAGCGGCGGGACAGACTATGGCTACACCTTC. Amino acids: CSGGTDYGYTF.

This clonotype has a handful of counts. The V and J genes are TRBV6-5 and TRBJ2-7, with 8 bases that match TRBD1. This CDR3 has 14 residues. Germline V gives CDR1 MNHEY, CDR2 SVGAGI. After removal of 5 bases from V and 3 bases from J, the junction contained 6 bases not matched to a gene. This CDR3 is CASSPWTGSYEQYF. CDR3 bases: TGTGCCAGCAGTCCATGGACAGGGAGCTACGAGCAGTACTTC.

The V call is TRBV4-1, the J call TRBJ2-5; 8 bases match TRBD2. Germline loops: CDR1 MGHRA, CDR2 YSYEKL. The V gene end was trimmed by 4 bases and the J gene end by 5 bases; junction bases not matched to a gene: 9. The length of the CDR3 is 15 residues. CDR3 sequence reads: CASSPGSSGSETQYF. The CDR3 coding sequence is TGCGCCAGCAGCCCCGGGTCTAGCGGGTCTGAGACCCAGTACTTC.

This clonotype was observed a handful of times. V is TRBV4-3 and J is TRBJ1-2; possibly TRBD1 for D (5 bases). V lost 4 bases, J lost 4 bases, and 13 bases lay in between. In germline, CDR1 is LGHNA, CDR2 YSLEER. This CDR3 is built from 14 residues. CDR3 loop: CASSRTQGSYGYTF. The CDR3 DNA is TGCGCCAGCAGCCGGACGCAGGGTAGCTATGGCTACACCTTC.

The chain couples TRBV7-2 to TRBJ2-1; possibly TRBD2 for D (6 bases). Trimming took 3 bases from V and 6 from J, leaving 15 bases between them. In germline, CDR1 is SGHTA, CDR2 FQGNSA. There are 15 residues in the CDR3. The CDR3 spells CASSFYGGVTNEQFF. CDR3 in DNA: TGTGCCAGCAGCTTTTATGGCGGGGTGACCAATGAGCAGTTCTTC. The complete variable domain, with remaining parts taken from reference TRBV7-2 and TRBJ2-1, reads GAGVSQSPSNKVTEKGKDVELRCDPISGHTALYWYRQSLGQGLEFLIYFQGNSAPDKSGLPSDRFSAERTGGSVSTLTIQRTQQEDSAVYLCASSFYGGVTNEQFFGPGTRLTVL.

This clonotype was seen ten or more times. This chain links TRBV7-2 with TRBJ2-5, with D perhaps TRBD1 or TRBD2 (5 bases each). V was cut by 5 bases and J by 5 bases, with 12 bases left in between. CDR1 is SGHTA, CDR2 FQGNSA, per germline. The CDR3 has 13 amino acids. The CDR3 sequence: CASSNEGRETQYF. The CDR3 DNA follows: TGTGCCAGCAGCAACGAGGGGCGGGAGACCCAGTACTTC.

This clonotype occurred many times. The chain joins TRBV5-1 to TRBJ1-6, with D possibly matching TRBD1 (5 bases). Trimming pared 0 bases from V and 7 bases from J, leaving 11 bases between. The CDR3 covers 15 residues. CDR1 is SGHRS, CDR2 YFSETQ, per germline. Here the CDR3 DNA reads TGCGCCAGCAGCTTGGCCCCAGGGTCGAATTCACCCCTCCACTTT. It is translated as CASSLAPGSNSPLHF.

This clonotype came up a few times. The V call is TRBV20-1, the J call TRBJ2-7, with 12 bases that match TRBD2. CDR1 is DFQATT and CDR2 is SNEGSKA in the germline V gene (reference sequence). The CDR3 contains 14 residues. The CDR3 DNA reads TGCAGCGGGACTAGCGGGTCTATAATCTACGAGCAGTACTTC. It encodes CSGTSGSIIYEQYF.

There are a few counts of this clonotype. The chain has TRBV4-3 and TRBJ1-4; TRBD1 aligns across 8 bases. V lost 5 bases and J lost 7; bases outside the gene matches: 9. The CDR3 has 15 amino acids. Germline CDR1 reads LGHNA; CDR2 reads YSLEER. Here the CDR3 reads CASSDSGGGREKLFF. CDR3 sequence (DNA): TGCGCCAGCAGCGATTCAGGGGGCGGCCGTGAAAAACTGTTTTTT.

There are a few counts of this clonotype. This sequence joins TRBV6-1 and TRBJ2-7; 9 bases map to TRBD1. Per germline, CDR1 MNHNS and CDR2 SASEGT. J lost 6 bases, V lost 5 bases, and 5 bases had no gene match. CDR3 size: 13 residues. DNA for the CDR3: TGTGCCAGCAGTTTACAGGGGGCCCGCGAGCAGTACTTC. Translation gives CASSLQGAREQYF.

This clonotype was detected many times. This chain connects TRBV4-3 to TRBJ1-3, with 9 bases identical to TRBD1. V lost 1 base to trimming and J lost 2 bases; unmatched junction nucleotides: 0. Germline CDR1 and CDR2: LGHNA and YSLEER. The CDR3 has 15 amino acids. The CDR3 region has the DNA TGCGCCAGCAGCCAAGGGACAGGGGCTGGAAACACCATATATTTT. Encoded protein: CASSQGTGAGNTIYF.

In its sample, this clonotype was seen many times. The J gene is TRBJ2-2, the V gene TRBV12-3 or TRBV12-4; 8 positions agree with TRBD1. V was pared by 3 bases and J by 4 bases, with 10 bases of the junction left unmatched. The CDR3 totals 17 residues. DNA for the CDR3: TGTGCCAGCAGTTTGACAGGGGAACTAGGGGGCACCGGGGAGCTGTTTTTT. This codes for CASSLTGELGGTGELFF.

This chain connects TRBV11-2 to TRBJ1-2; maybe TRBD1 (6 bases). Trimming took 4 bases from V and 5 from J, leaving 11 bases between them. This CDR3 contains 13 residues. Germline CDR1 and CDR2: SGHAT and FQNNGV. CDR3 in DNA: TGTGCCAGCAGCTGGGGGACATCTTATGGCTACACCTTC. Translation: CASSWGTSYGYTF.

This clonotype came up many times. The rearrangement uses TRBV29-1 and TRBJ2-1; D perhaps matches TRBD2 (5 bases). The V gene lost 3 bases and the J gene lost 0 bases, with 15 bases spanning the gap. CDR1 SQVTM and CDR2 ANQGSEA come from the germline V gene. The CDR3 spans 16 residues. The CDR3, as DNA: TGCAGCGTTGATCTACTGGACTCCAGCTCCTACAATGAGCAGTTCTTC. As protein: CSVDLLDSSSYNEQFF.

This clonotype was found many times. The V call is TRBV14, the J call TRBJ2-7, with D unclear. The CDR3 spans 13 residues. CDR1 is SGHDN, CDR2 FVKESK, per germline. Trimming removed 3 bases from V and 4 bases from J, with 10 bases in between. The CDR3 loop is CASSQGWRYEQYF. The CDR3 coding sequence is TGTGCCAGCAGCCAGGGGTGGCGATACGAGCAGTACTTC.

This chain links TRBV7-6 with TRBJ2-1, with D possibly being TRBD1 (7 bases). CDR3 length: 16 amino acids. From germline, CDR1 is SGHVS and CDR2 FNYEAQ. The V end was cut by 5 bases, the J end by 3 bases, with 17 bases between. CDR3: CASSGGSGGGYNEQFF. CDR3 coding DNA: TGTGCCAGCAGCGGAGGGTCAGGGGGTGGCTACAATGAGCAGTTCTTC.

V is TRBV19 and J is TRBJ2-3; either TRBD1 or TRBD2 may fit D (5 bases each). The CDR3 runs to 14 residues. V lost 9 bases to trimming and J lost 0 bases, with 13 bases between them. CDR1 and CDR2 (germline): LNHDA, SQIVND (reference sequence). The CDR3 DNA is TGTGCCAGCCAGGGACGAACTAGCACAGATACGCAGTATTTT. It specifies CASQGRTSTDTQYF.

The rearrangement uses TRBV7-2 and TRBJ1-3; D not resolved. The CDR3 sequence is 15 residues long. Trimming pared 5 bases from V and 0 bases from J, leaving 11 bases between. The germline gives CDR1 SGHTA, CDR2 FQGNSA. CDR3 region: CASSLVLGSGNTIYF. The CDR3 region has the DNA TGTGCCAGCAGCCTAGTGTTGGGCTCTGGAAACACCATATATTTT.

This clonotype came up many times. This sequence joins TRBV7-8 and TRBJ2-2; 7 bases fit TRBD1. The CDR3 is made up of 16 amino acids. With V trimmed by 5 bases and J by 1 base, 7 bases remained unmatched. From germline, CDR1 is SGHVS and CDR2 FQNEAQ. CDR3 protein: CASSRAGTENTGELFF. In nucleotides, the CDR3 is TGTGCCAGCAGCCGTGCCGGGACAGAGAACACCGGGGAGCTGTTTTTT. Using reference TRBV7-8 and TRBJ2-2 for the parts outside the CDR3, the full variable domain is GAGVSQSPRYKVAKRGQDVALRCDPISGHVSLFWYQQALGQGPEFLTYFQNEAQLDKSGLPSDRFFAERPEGSVSTLKIQRTQQEDSAVYLCASSRAGTENTGELFFGEGSRLTVL.

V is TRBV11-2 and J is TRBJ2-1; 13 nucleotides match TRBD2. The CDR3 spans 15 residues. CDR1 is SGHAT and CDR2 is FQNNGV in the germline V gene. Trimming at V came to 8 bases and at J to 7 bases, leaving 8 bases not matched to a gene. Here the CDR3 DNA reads TGTGCCAGCCGACTAGCGGGGGGAACTCGGAATGAGCAGTTCTTC. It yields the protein CASRLAGGTRNEQFF.

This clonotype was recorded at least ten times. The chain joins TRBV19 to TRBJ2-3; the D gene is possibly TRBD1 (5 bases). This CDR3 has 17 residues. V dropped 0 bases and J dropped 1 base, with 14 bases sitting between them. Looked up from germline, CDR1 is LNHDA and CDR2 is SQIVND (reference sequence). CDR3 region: CASSIDLGATGTDTQYF. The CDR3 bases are TGTGCCAGTAGTATAGATCTCGGCGCGACAGGCACAGATACGCAGTATTTT.

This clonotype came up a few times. CDR3 in DNA: TGTGCCAGCAGTTACCCTAGACAGGGGGGCTCTGGGGCCAACGTCCTGACTTTC. This translates into CASSYPRQGGSGANVLTF. The rearrangement uses TRBV6-6 and TRBJ2-6; 9 bases align to TRBD1. V lost 2 bases and J lost 0; bases outside the gene matches: 5. This CDR3 is built from 18 residues. Germline lookup yields CDR1 MNHNY and CDR2 SVGAGI (reference sequence).

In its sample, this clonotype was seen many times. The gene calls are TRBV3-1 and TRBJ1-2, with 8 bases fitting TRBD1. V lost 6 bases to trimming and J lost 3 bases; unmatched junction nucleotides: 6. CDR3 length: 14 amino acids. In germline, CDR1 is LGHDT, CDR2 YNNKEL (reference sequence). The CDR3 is CASSQRTGHYGYTF. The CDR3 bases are TGTGCCAGCAGTCAAAGGACAGGGCACTATGGCTACACCTTC.

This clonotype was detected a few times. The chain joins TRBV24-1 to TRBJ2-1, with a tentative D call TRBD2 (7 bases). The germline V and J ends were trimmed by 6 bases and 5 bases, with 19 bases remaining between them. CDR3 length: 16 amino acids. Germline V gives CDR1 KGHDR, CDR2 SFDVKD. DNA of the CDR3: TGTGCCACCAGTCCTTCCTGGGGGGGACAAGACAATGAGCAGTTCTTC. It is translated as CATSPSWGGQDNEQFF.